Reported below is one TCR beta chain. Its antigen is unknown. Expressed TCRB transcripts were sequenced, since all the RNA that had been isolated was reverse transcribed. Here immunoSEQ multiplex PCR was the method, and the copy in TCRdb shows in-frame clones only, minus some. The sample yields under 300,000 clones, 27% seen once. The ends lost 7 bases at V and 5 bases at J; junction bases unmatched: 9. Germline-derived CDR1 and CDR2 are SNHLY and FYNNEI. This CDR3 is 15 amino acids long. The data derive from a study of beta chain features in type 1 diabetes. On the study more broadly: Some 110 million sorted cells were examined across all samples. The study's findings and limits: Insertions were fewer and deletions more numerous at VDJ junctions in type 1 diabetes patients. Researchers caution that PCR might favor shorter templates, equally among patients and controls. It was among patients, rather than healthy donors, that naive, central memory and Treg TCRB repertoires appeared more similar.

The sequence derives from a man aged 25 to 40 in good health. The specimen was central memory CD4+ T cells from blood. The chain couples TRBV2 to TRBJ2-5; 11 nucleotides line up with TRBD2. CDR3 nucleotides: TGTGCCAGCACAGGGCTAGCGGGAGGACCGGAGACCCAGTACTTC. Translation: CASTGLAGGPETQYF. Combining the CDR3 with reference TRBV2 and TRBJ2-5 gives the whole variable domain EPEVTQTPSHQVTQMGQEVILRCVPISNHLYFYWYRQILGQKVEFLVSFYNNEISEKSEIFDDQFSVERPDGSNFTLKIRSTKLEDSAMYFCASTGLAGGPETQYFGPGTRLLVL.